This is a list of T cell receptor beta chains from one sample in a study of CD8 T cells in Susac syndrome. Via MiXCR, TCRdb re-called the immunoSEQ multiplex PCR reads, giving one row per CDR3 protein. Among 330,000 or so distinct CDR3 sequences listed, around 89% were seen once. Sequenced material: CD8+ T cells from PBMCs. These receptors were collected from a human donor with multiple sclerosis. Each CDR3 is given with its conserved first and last residue. Each record gives: clone size, V gene, J gene, D gene, CDR3 DNA, CDR3 protein. A D gene is named only where the DNA matches it firmly. For some rows the clone size is stated as once, few or many, or as a class when expanded; others skip it.

>NA|TRBV5-4|TRBJ2-3|NA
TGTGCCAGCAGCGACTTTTCAGATACGCAGTATTTT
CASSDFSDTQYF
>NA|TRBV3-1|TRBJ1-4|NA
TGTGCCAGCAGCCCTCCGTTTGGGGGGCGAGAAAAACTGTTTTTT
CASSPPFGGREKLFF
>NA|TRBV27|TRBJ2-4|NA
TGTGCCAGCAGTCCGCAGGTTCTCGGCATTCAGTACTTC
CASSPQVLGIQYF
>NA|TRBV27|TRBJ2-3|NA
TGTGCCAGCAGTTTATCGTTAGCGGCCACAGATACGCAGTATTTT
CASSLSLAATDTQYF
>NA|TRBV19|TRBJ2-1|NA
TGTGCCAGTACCCCGCCCGAGGGCCGGCCTGAGCAGTTCTTC
CASTPPEGRPEQFF
>NA|TRBV4-2|TRBJ2-1|TRBD1
TGTGCCAGCAGCCAAGATCGGACAGGGGTTCGTAATGAGCAGTTCTTC
CASSQDRTGVRNEQFF
>NA|TRBV6-2/TRBV6-3|TRBJ2-5|TRBD2
TGTGCCAGCAGTTCCCCGCCCGGGGGGGAGACCCAGTACTTC
CASSSPPGGETQYF
>NA|TRBV15|TRBJ1-5|TRBD1
TGTGCCACCAGCAGAGATATCACAGGGGATCAGCCCCAGCATTTT
CATSRDITGDQPQHF
>NA|TRBV24-1|TRBJ2-4|NA
TGTGCCACCAGTTTTCAAAATTTTTTTAAAAACATTCAGTACTTC
CATSFQNFFKNIQYF
>once|TRBV12-3/TRBV12-4|TRBJ1-1|NA
TGTGCCAGCAGTTCCCAGGAGGCCGGGAGGTGGGACACTGAAGCTTTCTTT
CASSSQEAGRWDTEAFF
>NA|TRBV13|TRBJ2-1|NA
TGTGCCAGCAGCTTATTAGCCCCGGTTCCGGAGGGGTACAATGAGCAGTTCTTC
CASSLLAPVPEGYNEQFF
>NA|TRBV12-3/TRBV12-4|TRBJ1-1|NA
TGTGCCAGCACCCAAGGGGTCCCGAACACTGAAGCTTTCTTT
CASTQGVPNTEAFF
>NA|TRBV3-1|TRBJ2-7|TRBD2
TGTGCCAGCAGCCAAGATCGACCGGGACTAGCTCCCTACGAGCAGTACTTC
CASSQDRPGLAPYEQYF
>once|TRBV2|TRBJ2-7|NA
TGTGCCAGCAGTGAAATTCAGGGTGAAGAGCAGTACTTC
CASSEIQGEEQYF
>once|TRBV28|TRBJ1-1|NA
TGTGCCAGCAGTTTAAATGGGGTGGCTGAAGCTTTCTTT
CASSLNGVAEAFF
>NA|TRBV5-1|TRBJ2-7|TRBD2
TGCGCCAGCACATGGACTAGCGGGGTTTACGAGCAGTACTTC
CASTWTSGVYEQYF
>NA|TRBV4-2|TRBJ2-7|NA
TGTGCCAGCAGCGTCACGGGGTCCTACGAGCAGTACTTC
CASSVTGSYEQYF
>NA|TRBV4-1|TRBJ2-7|NA
TGCGCCAGCAGCCCCGGACAGATCTACGAGCAGTACTTC
CASSPGQIYEQYF
>NA|TRBV6-2/TRBV6-3|TRBJ2-1|NA
TGTGCCAGCGGGTTCGGAGGCGGGGAGCAGTTCTTC
CASGFGGGEQFF
>NA|TRBV5-5|TRBJ2-1|TRBD2
TGTGCCAGCAGCCAACCGGGACTAGCGGGTTACAATGAGCAGTTCTTC
CASSQPGLAGYNEQFF
>NA|TRBV29-1|TRBJ1-2|NA
TGCAGCGTTGTTTTGCCAGGGACCTATGGCTACACCTTC
CSVVLPGTYGYTF
>NA|TRBV2|TRBJ2-3|TRBD1
TGTGCCAGCAGTGAAACTGGGACAGGGGGCGCAGATACGCAGTATTTT
CASSETGTGGADTQYF
>NA|TRBV30|TRBJ2-1|NA
TGTGCCTGGGCCCCGGGACCGGGGCAGTTCTTC
CAWAPGPGQFF
>NA|TRBV2|TRBJ2-1|TRBD1
TGTGCCAGCAGTGAACGACAGGGTAGAAGGATCAATGAGCAGTTCTTC
CASSERQGRRINEQFF
>NA|TRBV30|TRBJ1-2|NA
TGTGCCTGGAGTAGGGGGATCTATGGCTACACCTTC
CAWSRGIYGYTF
>NA|TRBV19|TRBJ1-2|NA
TGTGCCAGTAGTATTGACGCTTCCTCCTATGGCTACACCTTC
CASSIDASSYGYTF
>NA|TRBV19|TRBJ2-6|TRBD1
TGTGCCAGTAGTTTCGAAACGACCGGGACAGGAGATGGGGCCAACGTCCTGACTTTC
CASSFETTGTGDGANVLTF
>NA|TRBV29-1|TRBJ1-1|NA
TGCAGCGTTGAAGGGCAGGGCAAAGCTGAAGCTTTCTTT
CSVEGQGKAEAFF
>NA|TRBV28|TRBJ2-1|TRBD2
TGTGCCAGCAGTTCGCCGGAGGTACAGGGAACTAGCGGGTCCCTGTTCTTC
CASSSPEVQGTSGSLFF
>NA|TRBV20-1|TRBJ1-1|NA
TGCAGTGCTAGATCGATGGCTGAAGCTTTCTTT
CSARSMAEAFF
>NA|TRBV7-2|TRBJ2-1|NA
TGTGCCAGCAGCTTATGGGTCGACAATGAGCAGTTCTTC
CASSLWVDNEQFF
>NA|TRBV2|TRBJ1-2|NA
TGTGCCAGCAGCCCACCCTTTCCTAACTATGGCTACACCTTC
CASSPPFPNYGYTF
>NA|TRBV6-2/TRBV6-3|TRBJ2-7|TRBD1
TGTGCCAGCGACCGGACAGGGCCCGAGCTAGGGACTGACGAGCAGTACTTC
CASDRTGPELGTDEQYF
>NA|TRBV4-3|TRBJ1-1|NA
TGCGCCAGCAGCCCCTACGGGGGCACTGAAGCTTTCTTT
CASSPYGGTEAFF
>NA|TRBV5-8|TRBJ2-2|NA
TGTGCCAGCAGCCGGGGACTCCCGGGCACCGGGGAGCTGTTTTTT
CASSRGLPGTGELFF
>NA|TRBV4-1|TRBJ1-6|NA
TGCGCCAGCAGCCATTTTAGGGGCGAGAATTCACCCCTCCACTTT
CASSHFRGENSPLHF
>once|TRBV13|TRBJ1-1|NA
TGTGCCAGCAGCGGCGGGACCGGGACTGAAGCTTTCTTT
CASSGGTGTEAFF
>NA|TRBV19|TRBJ2-1|NA
TGTGCCAGTAGCCTTTCCTACATCAATGAGCAGTTCTTC
CASSLSYINEQFF
>NA|TRBV20-1|TRBJ2-1|NA
TGCAGTGCTAGACCCATAACCTACAATGAGCAGTTCTTC
CSARPITYNEQFF
>NA|TRBV27|TRBJ1-1|NA
TGTGCCAGCAGTTACGGACTGTTCACTGAAGCTTTCTTT
CASSYGLFTEAFF
>NA|TRBV19|TRBJ1-2|NA
TGTGCCAGTAGTTACTCAGGGGTGGACTATGGCTACACCTTC
CASSYSGVDYGYTF
>NA|TRBV20-1|TRBJ2-7|TRBD1
TGCAGTGCTAGAGAGACAGGGGTTAGGTACGAGCAGTACTTC
CSARETGVRYEQYF
>NA|TRBV6-2/TRBV6-3|TRBJ2-2|TRBD2
TGTGCCAGCATACCCCCACTAGCGACCGCCGGGGAGCTGTTTTTT
CASIPPLATAGELFF
>NA|TRBV30|TRBJ2-1|NA
TGTGCCTGGACACTGGGCAATGAGCAGTTCTTC
CAWTLGNEQFF
>NA|TRBV28|TRBJ2-5|NA
TGTGCCAGCAGTCAAATACAGGGACAAGAGACCCAGTACTTC
CASSQIQGQETQYF
>NA|TRBV7-9|TRBJ2-4|NA
TGTGCCAGCAGCTCTCATCTGGGACTAGCCAAAAACATTCAGTACTTC
CASSSHLGLAKNIQYF
>NA|TRBV29-1|TRBJ2-1|TRBD2
TGCAGCGTCGAGGGTGTAGCGGGGGGGCTTTCCCCGGTTGGTGAGCAGTTCTTC
CSVEGVAGGLSPVGEQFF
>NA|TRBV6-1|TRBJ2-5|TRBD2
TGTGCCAGCAGCCCGGGGGGGCTGGTCCAAGAGACCCAGTACTTC
CASSPGGLVQETQYF
>NA|TRBV5-1|TRBJ2-3|TRBD1
TGCGCCAGCAGCTTCGGGCAGGGGGCGAACACAGATACGCAGTATTTT
CASSFGQGANTDTQYF
>NA|TRBV29-1|TRBJ1-1|TRBD1
TGCAGCGGCCGTGCCCTAGGGACAGGCGCCTCCGAAGCTTTCTTT
CSGRALGTGASEAFF
>NA|TRBV2|TRBJ2-5|NA
TGTGCCAGCAGTGAAGCGGATATATACGGGGGAAAAGAGACCCAGTACTTC
CASSEADIYGGKETQYF
>NA|TRBV19|TRBJ1-1|NA
TGTGCCAGTCTAAAAGGGTATGGAGCTTTCTTT
CASLKGYGAFF
>few|TRBV6-5|TRBJ2-7|NA
TGTGCCAGCAGTGGATGGTACGAGCAGTACTTC
CASSGWYEQYF
>NA|TRBV29-1|TRBJ2-1|TRBD1
TGCAGCGTGACAGGGAATGAGCAGTTCTTC
CSVTGNEQFF
>few|TRBV18|TRBJ1-1|NA
TGTGCCAGCTCACCAAGTAGTGAAGCTTTCTTT
CASSPSSEAFF
>NA|TRBV30|TRBJ1-1|TRBD1
TGTGCCTGGAACAGGGGCACTGAAGCTTTCTTT
CAWNRGTEAFF
>NA|TRBV15|TRBJ2-7|TRBD2
TGTGCCACCAGCAGAGAGCGGACTAGCGACGAGCAGTACTTC
CATSRERTSDEQYF
>NA|TRBV4-1|TRBJ2-7|NA
TGCGCCAGCAGTCCTAATAGGGGGTACGAGCAGTACTTC
CASSPNRGYEQYF